Below, 12 T cell receptor beta chains from the same sample are listed, as sequenced in a study of Ad26.COV2.S vaccination and SARS-CoV-2 variants. TCRdb's table, derived via immunoSEQ multiplex PCR, lists solely in-frame clones and lacks some. The sample has about 180,000 clones, 87% seen once; the top ten hold about 5.5%. Sequenced here: peripheral blood, sampled after recovery from COVID-19. The receptors stem from a human donor who had recovered from COVID-19.

This chain links TRBV7-9 with TRBJ2-2; D is possibly TRBD1 (6 bases). CDR1 and CDR2 from the germline V gene are SEHNR and FQNEAQ (reference sequence). Trimming removed 4 bases from V and 1 base from J, with 10 bases in between. The CDR3 is 15 amino acids. Written as DNA, the CDR3 is TGTGCCAGCAGCTCGACAGGAGAGAACACCGGGGAGCTGTTTTTT. It specifies CASSSTGENTGELFF.

This chain connects TRBV7-9 to TRBJ1-1; 9 bases fit TRBD1. The CDR3 extends over 15 amino acids. With 1 base clipped from V and 5 bases from J, the junction kept 5 bases outside the gene matches. Germline values: CDR1 SEHNR, CDR2 FQNEAQ (reference sequence). The DNA of the CDR3 is TGTGCCAGCAGCTTAGGGGGACAGGGTCGGACTGAAGCTTTCTTT. Its protein product is CASSLGGQGRTEAFF.

The chain recombines TRBV16 with TRBJ1-1, with 7 bases matching TRBD1. This CDR3 is 15 amino acids long. Germline loops: CDR1 KGHSY, CDR2 FQNENV. Trimming removed 2 bases from V and 5 bases from J; junction bases left unmatched: 8. The CDR3 region has the DNA TGTGCCAGCAGCCAAACAACAGGGGCAGGAACTGAAGCTTTCTTT. Translating gives CASSQTTGAGTEAFF.

CDR3 bases: TGTGCCAGCGGGGACAGGGTCCCAGATACGCAGTATTTT. This translates into CASGDRVPDTQYF. V usage is TRBV2 and J usage is TRBJ2-3, with 9 bases aligning to TRBD1. The length of the CDR3 is 13 residues. Trimming took 8 bases from V and 4 from J; bases not matched to a gene: 4. The germline CDR1 and CDR2 sequences are SNHLY and FYNNEI.

The rearrangement links TRBV14 to TRBJ1-3; 7 bases fit TRBD1. Germline loops: CDR1 SGHDN, CDR2 FVKESK. The junction had 10 bases not matched to a gene; V was cut back by 5 bases and J by 9 bases. The CDR3 is made up of 14 amino acids. CDR3 DNA: TGTGCCAGCAGCTTCCGGACAGGCGGTAGCACCATATATTTT. Encoded protein: CASSFRTGGSTIYF.

This clone was recorded a few times. The V call is TRBV27, the J call TRBJ2-1; the D is unclear. CDR1 and CDR2 (germline): MNHEY, SMNVEV (reference sequence). Trimming shortened V by 5 bases and J by 5 bases, and 19 bases separated the two germline ends. The CDR3 consists of 16 residues. The CDR3 sequence is CASSPIKPQADNEQFF. The CDR3 DNA reads TGTGCCAGCAGTCCAATCAAGCCTCAGGCCGACAATGAGCAGTTCTTC.

The rearrangement joins TRBV28 to TRBJ1-4; 8 bases align to TRBD1. V trimming: 2 bases; J trimming: 8 bases; junction bases outside the gene matches: 7. The CDR3 is 15 amino acids. Germline CDR1 MDHEN, CDR2 SYDVKM. The CDR3 DNA sequence: TGTGCCAGCAGTTTACGACGACAGGGGAGAGAAAAACTGTTTTTT. Its protein is CASSLRRQGREKLFF.

The chain couples TRBV19 to TRBJ2-6; D is unresolved. This CDR3 region has 15 residues. The ends were cut back, 7 bases at V and 6 bases at J, with 16 bases in the middle. Germline V gives CDR1 LNHDA, CDR2 SQIVND (reference sequence). CDR3 protein: CASNALVGQANVLTF. For the CDR3, the DNA is TGTGCCAGTAATGCCTTAGTGGGTCAGGCCAACGTCCTGACTTTC.

V usage is TRBV29-1 and J usage is TRBJ2-7; D not resolved. The V gene lost 4 bases and the J gene lost 2 bases, with 6 bases spanning the gap. The CDR3 contains 11 residues. Germline CDR1 and CDR2: SQVTM and ANQGSEA. CDR3 coding DNA: TGCAGCGTTGCCGAAACCTACGAGCAGTACTTC. Its translation is CSVAETYEQYF.

The V call is TRBV5-6, the J call TRBJ2-3, with TRBD2 identical over 7 bases. The trim removed 0 bases at V and 4 bases at J, leaving 5 bases unmatched. This CDR3 is built from 15 residues. From germline, CDR1 is SGHDT and CDR2 YYEEEE. This CDR3 is CASSLGLASADTQYF. The CDR3, as DNA: TGTGCCAGCAGCTTGGGACTAGCTTCCGCAGATACGCAGTATTTT.

The rearrangement links TRBV15 to TRBJ1-2; D is undetermined. V dropped 0 bases and J dropped 4 bases, with 15 bases sitting between them. The length of the CDR3 is 16 residues. Looked up from germline, CDR1 is LNHNV and CDR2 is YYDKDF (reference sequence). As DNA, the CDR3 is TGTGCCACCAGCAGAGATCTAAGGACGGAGTCCTATGGCTACACCTTC. This sequence encodes CATSRDLRTESYGYTF.

The V call is TRBV7-2, the J call TRBJ1-1; no clear D gene. There are 11 residues in the CDR3. CDR1 is SGHTA and CDR2 is FQGNSA in the germline V gene. Trimming removed 3 bases at V and 7 bases at J, with 6 bases between. Here the CDR3 DNA reads TGTGCCAGCAGCTTGGAACTTGAAGCTTTCTTT. This codes for CASSLELEAFF.